The 8 T cell receptor beta chains below all came from one sample that was sequenced in a study of blood T cell repertoires in COVID-19. Generated by immunoSEQ multiplex PCR, the TCRdb table keeps only in-frame clones and is missing some. The table has 90,000 to 100,000 clones, 89% seen once. Sequenced: peripheral blood. The source is a man in his 60s with COVID-19, enrolled during active disease.

The gene calls are TRBV6-5 and TRBJ2-7; 8 nucleotides match TRBD1. This CDR3 comprises 15 residues. The V gene end was trimmed by 2 bases and the J gene end by 0 bases; junction bases not matched to a gene: 3. CDR1 MNHEY and CDR2 SVGAGI come from the germline V gene. CDR3 protein: CASSYDRGRSYEQYF. CDR3 DNA: TGTGCCAGCAGTTACGACAGGGGACGCTCCTACGAGCAGTACTTC.

This clone appeared once. This chain connects TRBV30 to TRBJ2-2; D gene unclear. Germline V gene sequence: CDR1 GTSNPN, CDR2 SVGIG (reference sequence). The CDR3 sequence is 18 residues long. Trimming removed 0 bases from V and 5 bases from J, with 22 bases in between. Here the CDR3 DNA reads TGTGCCTGGAGTGTTCCTCCACCCGGCGGCCATGGAACCGGGGAGCTGTTTTTT. Protein: CAWSVPPPGGHGTGELFF. The full variable domain, in which reference TRBV30 and TRBJ2-2 provide the parts outside the CDR3, is SQTIHQWPATLVQPVGSPLSLECTVEGTSNPNLYWYRQAAGRGLQLLFYSVGIGQISSEVPQNLSASRPQDRQFILSSKKLLLSDSGFYLCAWSVPPPGGHGTGELFFGEGSRLTVL.

This chain joins TRBV5-8 and TRBJ1-1; no reliable D call. Germline CDR1 is SGHTS and CDR2 is YDEGEE. V was pared by 4 bases and J by 3 bases, with 13 bases between. CDR3 length: 14 amino acids. The CDR3 DNA reads as TGTGCCAGCAGCGTAACTAACCGGGACACTGAAGCTTTCTTT. This sequence encodes CASSVTNRDTEAFF.

The V call is TRBV6-5, the J call TRBJ2-3; D is perhaps TRBD2 (5 bases). The V and J ends lost 4 bases and 6 bases respectively, with 14 bases between them. This CDR3 has 14 residues. Germline V gene data show CDR1 as MNHEY and CDR2 as SVGAGI. CDR3 sequence (DNA): TGTGCCAGCAGTTTCACGGGAACGCAGGATACGCAGTATTTT. Amino acids: CASSFTGTQDTQYF.

The chain recombines TRBV4-1 with TRBJ2-3; TRBD2 aligns across 10 bases. Germline values: CDR1 MGHRA, CDR2 YSYEKL. Trimming took 4 bases from V and 0 from J; bases not matched to a gene: 4. The CDR3 consists of 16 residues. The CDR3: CASSPMTSGSTDTQYF. The CDR3 coding sequence is TGCGCCAGCAGCCCGATGACTAGCGGGAGCACAGATACGCAGTATTTT.

The rearrangement links TRBV5-1 to TRBJ2-7; a weak D match, TRBD2 (5 bases). CDR3 length equals 15 residues. Germline CDR1 SGHRS, CDR2 YFSETQ. Trimming shortened V by 0 bases and J by 3 bases, and 13 bases separated the two germline ends. CDR3 amino acids: CASSLGGGGYYEQYF. The DNA of the CDR3 is TGCGCCAGCAGCTTGGGTGGAGGCGGTTACTACGAGCAGTACTTC.

This sequence joins TRBV12-5 and TRBJ1-5; D is ambiguous. V was trimmed by 5 bases and J by 5 bases, leaving 10 bases between them. Germline loops: CDR1 LGHNT, CDR2 FRNRAP. This CDR3 region has 13 residues. Here the CDR3 DNA reads TGTGCTAGTGGTCCAGACACCTATCAGCCCCAGCATTTT. Translation gives CASGPDTYQPQHF.

V is TRBV7-3 and J is TRBJ1-3, with D maybe TRBD1 (5 bases). The CDR3 contains 13 residues. The germline V gene has CDR1 SGHTA and CDR2 FQGTGA. V was shortened by 6 bases and J by 3 bases, with 9 bases between the two germline ends. In nucleotides, the CDR3 is TGTGCCAGCAGTCCCCAGGGTGGAAACACCATATATTTT. It yields the protein CASSPQGGNTIYF. The whole variable domain, filled in from reference TRBV7-3 and TRBJ1-3, reads GAGVSQTPSNKVTEKGKYVELRCDPISGHTALYWYRQSLGQGPEFLIYFQGTGAADDSGLPNDRFFAVRPEGSVSTLKIQRTERGDSAVYLCASSPQGGNTIYFGEGSWLTVV.